A single T cell receptor (beta chain) is shown here with its context. What it recognizes is unknown. These data originate in a study of shared clonotypes between healthy human individuals. Study-wide results and caveats: Compared with clonotypes that all four donors shared, non-shared clonotypes had lower generation probabilities. In general, naive subsets displayed greater estimated richness than memory subsets did. Of the naive CD4 clonotypes, about 5.4% were shared across a handful of donors.

Genomic DNA of every subset was divided equally among multiple immunoSEQ plates. Generated by immunoSEQ multiplex PCR, the TCRdb table keeps only in-frame clones and is missing some. This sample has 600,000 to 750,000 clones, with around 90% found just once. This CDR3 has 14 residues. V gave up 2 bases and J gave up 4 bases; unmatched junction bases: 4. Germline loops: CDR1 WNHNN, CDR2 SYGVQD (reference sequence). Sequencing input: memory CD8+ T cells from PBMCs. Subset meaning: CD45RO+ cells pooled with CCR7-negative TemRA cells. The receptor was isolated from a man between 18 and 35 years old in good health. Some clones in this sample may be carry-over from other donors' samples. This chain joins TRBV10-1 and TRBJ2-5, with 7 bases matching TRBD2. The CDR3 DNA sequence: TGCGCCAGCAGTGAGGGGTTAGCGGGAGAGACCCAGTACTTC. Its protein is CASSEGLAGETQYF.